This TCR beta chain stems from a study of monozygotic twins with inflammatory bowel disease. TCRdb re-called the 5' RACE reads and gives one entry per CDR3 protein, without DNA. This table lists some 440,000 distinct CDR3 sequences. The clonotype originates from a human donor with ulcerative colitis or Crohn's disease, or a healthy co-twin of an affected twin (not recorded which). The sequencing sample was made of blood.

The CDR3 spells CASSLGQGGSREQYF. J is TRBJ2-7 and V is TRBV5-1; TCRdb lists TRBD2, though no DNA is available to test this call. This CDR3 is 15 amino acids long. CDR1 is SGHRS and CDR2 is YFSETQ in the germline V gene. Full variable domain (remainder filled in from reference TRBV5-1 and TRBJ2-7): KAGVTQTPRYLIKTRGQQVTLSCSPISGHRSVSWYQQTPGQGLQFLFEYFSETQRNKGNFPGRFSGRQFSNSRSEMNVSTLELGDSALYLCASSLGQGGSREQYFGPGTRLTVT.